This T cell receptor (beta chain) was captured by sequencing in a study of shared clonotypes between healthy human individuals (dated by TCRdb to the early 2020s). Study-level background: A couple of women and a few men aged 18 to 49 years were included in the cohort. Libraries were prepared and TCR repertoires were sequenced by different laboratories using diverse techniques, in order to increase sequencing depth and limit assay-specific biases. For each donor, three plates each were used for CD4 naive and CD4 memory, two plates were used for CD8 naive, and one plate was used for CD8 memory. Blood TCR repertoires of roughly five healthy adults were deeply sequenced to estimate repertoire size and the extent of clonotype sharing between individuals. Between about 0.8 and 9 billion PBMCs per donor were obtained by leukapheresis.

The research as a whole found: Sampling was restricted to blood, and TCR repertoires in tissue are likely to differ from TCR repertoires in blood. Pairwise subsampling indicated that sequencing depth was expected to affect the degree of clonotype sharing among donors. Sharing across a few donors was observed for approximately 4.6% of naive CD4, 3.5% of naive CD8, roughly 2.3% of memory CD4, and 0.4% of memory CD8 clonotypes. Incomplete sequencing was indicated by rarefaction of sorted-subset datasets, despite the large sequencing depth. Larger estimated clonotype richness was generally found for naive subsets than for memory subsets. Compared with non-shared clonotypes, clonotypes shared by all four sorted-subset donors had higher generation probabilities. The small number of donors limited the genetic and exposure-history diversity represented.

As to this clone: This receptor's antigen is unknown. It has no much larger one-base neighbor in the sample; base qualities were not kept.

Donors were healthy HIV-negative adults with no recently reported acute infections or vaccinations. All donors were Caucasian adults living in Nashville, Tennessee, USA. CD4+ T cells were enriched through magnetic negative selection, after which naive cells were positively selected on CD45RA and the remaining negative fraction served as the memory subset. After blood collection by leukapheresis, PBMCs were isolated using Ficoll-Histopaque density gradient centrifugation and then cryopreserved in the vapor phase of liquid nitrogen. Analytical flow cytometry was used to check the purity and quantity of every magnetically sorted T cell population. From each sorted fraction, genomic DNA was isolated and quantified by UV absorbance on a Nanodrop 2000c. The CDR3, from cysteine to phenylalanine, totals 13 residues. Only the CDR3 region is kept as DNA, spanning 39 bases read in frame from base 1. The V end gives up 5 bases and the J end 4 bases, leaving 1 base in the junction not matched to a gene. CDR1 and CDR2, looked up from the germline V gene, are SGHNT and YENEEA.

TCR CDR3 regions were amplified from genomic DNA by multiplex PCR using the deep immunoSEQ assay. For each cell subset, the extracted genomic DNA was distributed evenly across all wells of several immunoSEQ 96-well plates, and each plate served as one replicate. For sorted subsets, about 210 ng of genomic DNA, equivalent to around 30,000 T cell genomes, went into each replicate PCR. The purified libraries were quantified using a Qubit 3.0 fluorometer, sized with a Bioanalyzer 2100, and then quantified again using the KAPA Library Quantification kit. A separate single-read 150-cycle Illumina NextSeq 550 flow cell was used to sequence each immunoSEQ 96-well plate. Concerning the study's data processing: The immunoSEQ output contained only junctional sequences without quality scores, so filtering could not match that applied to full-length reads. To assign V/J genes and CDR3, sequences were annotated using PyIR, a Python wrapper for IgBLAST v1.9, with IMGT germline references. Reads were removed for weak V/J assignments (E-value above 1e-6), missing CDR3, stop codons, out-of-frame junctions, or ambiguous translated residues. V3J clonotypes were defined as sequences sharing the same inferred V gene, J gene, and CDR3 amino acid sequence. To compute the percentage overlap between repertoires, the number of shared unique clonotypes was divided by the size of the smaller repertoire. Repertoire richness was assessed with RTK rarefaction, the Chao1 estimator, and Recon v2.1 estimates of unobserved clonotypes. Generation probabilities for all TCRbeta clonotypes obtained by the gDNA method from several donors were computed using OLGA. As stored in TCRdb, this immuneACCESS dataset retains in-frame rearrangements with V and J assigned. A fraction of the clones does not appear; measured against another copy, unresolved V genes explain less than half of the discrepancy, and the remainder lacks a known reason. The D gene and trimming were derived from the DNA, and the V and J assignments and clone size from that table. The sample profile shows approximately 2,300,000 clones; around 92% of them were found once. Together, the top ten hold approximately 0.41% of the sample.

The receptor was derived from a man aged 18-30 years in good health. Some clones in this sample may be carry-over from other donors' samples. In this chain, TRBV11-3 is recombined with TRBJ2-2; 7 central nucleotides agree with TRBD1. Material: naive CD4+ T cells from PBMCs. The sample's cell subset or site label is to be understood as: CD45RA+ positively selected. The CDR3 region: CASSRQGTGELFF. The DNA sequence is given as TGTGCCAGCAGCCGACAGGGCACCGGGGAGCTGTTTTTT.